Listed here are 26 T cell receptor beta chains from one sample, sequenced in a study of blood T cells in healthy people across ages. A J-beta primer mix and a sample-barcoded 5' primer were used in a second PCR of about 7 to 12 cycles. A single record per CDR3 protein comes from TCRdb applying MiXCR to the 5' RACE reads. Altogether 1.5 million or so distinct CDR3 sequences are present, around 42% being singletons, with the ten largest covering around 8%. Sequencing was done on a sample of blood. These receptor sequences come from a woman aged 18-30 years in good health.

The V call is TRBV19, the J call TRBJ2-5, with 7 bases matching TRBD1. Germline V gene lookup returns CDR1 LNHDA and CDR2 SQIVND (reference sequence). The CDR3 is 16 residues long. V was clipped by 3 bases and J by 5 bases; unmatched bases: 12. The CDR3 protein is CASSMTGRSERETQYF. DNA for the CDR3: TGTGCCAGTAGTATGACAGGGCGGTCTGAGAGGGAGACCCAGTACTTC.

A single count supports this clonotype. At one of its ends the junction is not consistent with the germline gene, which may arise from a read error. This chain connects TRBV27 to TRBJ1-2; D is unresolved. CDR1 MNHEY and CDR2 SMNVEV come from the germline V gene (reference sequence). The CDR3 covers 14 residues. This CDR3 is CASSLSIHGDGYSF. The CDR3 region has the DNA TGTGCCAGCAGTTTATCGATTCACGGGGATGGCTACAGCTTC.

A few counts support this clonotype. This chain connects TRBV5-1 to TRBJ2-5; D not certain. The assigned J gene may be wrong: the sequence end matches TRBJ2-7 better. The germline V gene has CDR1 SGHRS and CDR2 YFSETQ. This CDR3 comprises 15 residues. The CDR3 reads CASSPGSSGTYEQYF. The DNA of the CDR3 is TGCGCCAGCAGCCCCGGGTCTTCTGGTACCTACGAGCAGTACTTC.

This sequence joins TRBV7-2 and TRBJ2-3; 7 bases agree with TRBD2. Germline lookup yields CDR1 SGHTA and CDR2 FQGNSA. CDR3 size: 17 residues. V dropped 1 base and J dropped 4; count of bases not matched to a gene: 11. CDR3 nucleotide sequence: TGTGCCAGCAGCTTAGATTGGCGGGGGTCAAAGCCAGATACGCAGTATTTT. Translating gives CASSLDWRGSKPDTQYF.

This clonotype occurred a few times. The chain carries TRBV4-1 and TRBJ2-1; 9 bases fit TRBD2. The V gene end was trimmed by 4 bases and the J gene end by 6 bases; junction bases not matched to a gene: 7. The germline gives CDR1 MGHRA, CDR2 YSYEKL. The CDR3 runs 15 residues. CDR3 sequence reads: CASSRIAGAPNEQFF. The CDR3, as DNA: TGCGCCAGCAGCCGAATAGCGGGAGCACCCAATGAGCAGTTCTTC.

In DNA, the CDR3 is TGTGCCAGCAGTGAAAGGATGGGAGGGCAAGATACGCAGTATTTT. It is translated as CASSERMGGQDTQYF. The chain is built from TRBV6-1 and TRBJ2-3; 7 bases map to TRBD2. V lost 2 bases and J lost 5; bases outside the gene matches: 7. The germline V gene has CDR1 MNHNS and CDR2 SASEGT. The CDR3 length is 15 residues.

This clonotype was seen only a few times. The chain has TRBV25-1 and TRBJ2-7, with D hard to call. V lost 2 bases, J lost 2 bases, and 13 bases lay in between. This CDR3 region has 15 residues. Germline values: CDR1 MGHDK, CDR2 SYGVNS. The CDR3 coding sequence is TGTGCCAGCAGTGAACCCTCGGCGGTACCCTACGAGCAGTACTTC. It codes for CASSEPSAVPYEQYF.

The chain carries TRBV12-3 or TRBV12-4 and TRBJ2-2; no clear D. Trimming removed 2 bases from V and 3 bases from J, with 10 bases in between. CDR3 length: 15 residues. The CDR3 nucleotides are TGTGCCAGCAGTTTACTAGGTGGGGACACCGGGGAGCTGTTTTTT. Residues: CASSLLGGDTGELFF.

Comments on this clonotype: One end of the junction does not line up with germline, which may come from a read error. V is TRBV5-1 and J is TRBJ2-3; TRBD2 matches at 9 bases. Germline V CDR1 and CDR2: SGHRS, YFSETQ. CDR3 size: 16 residues. In DNA, the CDR3 is TGCGCCAGCAGCATAGGGACTAGCCGTATCACAGGTACGCAGTATTTT. Translating it yields CASSIGTSRITGTQYF.

The chain combines TRBV3-1 with TRBJ1-2, with unresolved D. Trimming cost V 3 bases and J 5 bases, with 13 bases left between them. Germline CDR1 and CDR2: LGHDT and YNNKEL (reference sequence). The CDR3 spans 14 residues. The CDR3 sequence: CASSHSSGAYGYTF. Written as DNA, the CDR3 is TGTGCCAGCAGCCATAGTAGCGGAGCATATGGCTACACCTTC.

This chain joins TRBV5-1 and TRBJ2-7; 9 bases agree with TRBD2. Near its end, the DNA agrees better with TRBJ2-5, so the J call may be wrong. Germline V lookup: CDR1 SGHRS, CDR2 YFSETQ. This CDR3 is built from 16 residues. The CDR3 nucleotides read TGCGCCAGCAGCTTGAGGCCTAGCGGGATCTCAGAGACCCAGTACTTC. The encoded protein is CASSLRPSGISETQYF.

The rearrangement joins TRBV3-1 to TRBJ1-3; D is perhaps TRBD1 (5 bases). The CDR3 totals 14 residues. Between the trimmed V and J ends, which lost 3 bases and 3 bases, there was a span of 9 bases. Germline CDR1 LGHDT, CDR2 YNNKEL (reference sequence). The CDR3 DNA sequence: TGTGCCAGCAGCCAGCGGGGGGTTGGAAACACCATATATTTT. It translates to CASSQRGVGNTIYF.

This clonotype has only a few counts. The CDR3: CASTHSGLQYF. CDR3 in DNA: TGTGCCAGCACTCACTCAGGGCTGCAGTACTTC. The V and J genes are TRBV6-6 and TRBJ2-5, with D tentatively TRBD1 (5 bases). CDR1 is MNHNY, CDR2 SVGAGI, per germline (reference sequence). V was clipped by 7 bases and J by 11 bases, with 14 bases between them. The length of the CDR3 is 11 residues.

V gene TRBV7-2 combines with J gene TRBJ2-5; D is undetermined. CDR1 and CDR2 (germline): SGHTA, FQGNSA. The CDR3 is made up of 12 amino acids. V gave up 4 bases and J gave up 5 bases, with 8 bases separating them. Here the CDR3 reads CASSYTVETQYF. The CDR3 DNA reads as TGTGCCAGCAGCTACACAGTGGAGACCCAGTACTTC.

This clonotype was seen only a few times. The chain combines TRBV7-2 with TRBJ2-2, with TRBD2 matching over 11 bases. Trimming removed 7 bases from V and 1 base from J; junction bases left unmatched: 5. Germline CDR1 is SGHTA and CDR2 is FQGNSA. CDR3 length: 16 amino acids. The CDR3 spells CASTVTSGGNTGELFF. CDR3 nucleotides: TGTGCCAGCACCGTTACTAGCGGGGGGAACACCGGGGAGCTGTTTTTT.

The CDR3 nucleotides are TGTGCCATCAGTGATGGCCTAGCGGGAGTTCCAGATACGCAGTATTTT. Its translation: CAISDGLAGVPDTQYF. The rearrangement joins TRBV10-3 to TRBJ2-3, with 10 bases aligning to TRBD2. Germline assignment: CDR1 ENHRY and CDR2 SYGVKD. This CDR3 spans 16 amino acids. V lost 3 bases, J lost 4 bases, and 7 bases stayed unmatched.

The chain carries TRBV18 and TRBJ2-7; TRBD1 aligns across 10 bases. The DNA end lines up better with TRBJ2-5; the J call may be wrong. The CDR3 extends over 15 amino acids. Per germline, CDR1 KGHSH and CDR2 LQKENI. The CDR3 region is CASSPTGGQAETQYF. Written as DNA, the CDR3 is TGTGCCAGCTCACCGACAGGGGGCCAAGCAGAGACCCAGTACTTC.

This clonotype showed up just a few times. V is TRBV12-3 or TRBV12-4 and J is TRBJ1-1; D not resolved. The CDR3 is 15 amino acids. V lost 3 bases, J lost 0 bases, and 11 bases lay in between. CDR3 nucleotides: TGTGCCAGCAGTTTCCCCGGGCGGATGAACACTGAAGCTTTCTTT. Protein: CASSFPGRMNTEAFF.

This clonotype turned up a few times. The rearrangement joins TRBV20-1 to TRBJ2-1; D gene uncertain. Between the trimmed V and J ends, which lost 5 bases and 0 bases, there was a span of 14 bases. The CDR3 is made up of 15 amino acids. Germline CDR1 is DFQATT and CDR2 is SNEGSKA (reference sequence). The CDR3, as DNA: TGCAGTGCTCCCCCGGTCCCGAGCTCCTACAATGAGCAGTTCTTC. Its translation is CSAPPVPSSYNEQFF.

The sample holds one count of this clonotype. The genes are TRBV3-1 and TRBJ2-7; D not resolved. This CDR3 is built from 12 residues. V was clipped by 1 base and J by 7 bases, with 8 bases between them. The germline V gene encodes CDR1 LGHDT and CDR2 YNNKEL (reference sequence). CDR3 amino acids: CASSQVPAEQYF. The CDR3 coding sequence is TGTGCCAGCAGCCAAGTCCCGGCTGAGCAGTACTTC.

This clonotype was counted a few times. V is TRBV6-5 and J is TRBJ1-2; D is unclear. Germline V lookup: CDR1 MNHEY, CDR2 SVGAGI. The CDR3 consists of 14 residues. The V and J ends lost 6 bases and 7 bases respectively, with 18 bases between them. The DNA of the CDR3 is TGTGCCAGCAGCCCGTCTAGAATCAGCGGTGGCTACACCTTC. This gives the protein CASSPSRISGGYTF.

This chain links TRBV12-3 or TRBV12-4 with TRBJ1-1; a possible D gene is TRBD1 (6 bases). This CDR3 is 15 amino acids long. V was shortened by 0 bases and J by 6 bases, with 14 bases between the two germline ends. In DNA form, the CDR3 reads TGTGCCAGCAGTTTAGCGGAATCAGGGGTGGCTGAAGCTTTCTTT. It translates to CASSLAESGVAEAFF.

This chain links TRBV13 with TRBJ2-5; 14 positions agree with TRBD2. In germline, CDR1 is PRHDT, CDR2 FYEKMQ (reference sequence). The ends lost 3 bases at V and 5 bases at J; junction bases unmatched: 5. The CDR3 is made up of 16 amino acids. The DNA for the CDR3 is TGTGCCAGCAGCTTCTGGACTAGCGGGAGGTCGGAGACCCAGTACTTC. Encoded protein: CASSFWTSGRSETQYF.

The table lists this clonotype with a few counts. This chain joins TRBV6-1 and TRBJ2-1; D is uncertain. The V gene's germline CDR1 is MNHNS and CDR2 SASEGT. Trimming took off 6 bases at V and 0 bases at J, with 15 bases between the two ends. The length of the CDR3 is 16 residues. CDR3 amino acids: CASRGRSVASYNEQFF. For the CDR3, the DNA is TGTGCCAGCAGGGGCCGATCCGTTGCCTCCTACAATGAGCAGTTCTTC.

The CDR3 protein is CRPQGPGQETQYF. CDR3 sequence (DNA): TGCAGGCCCCAAGGTCCCGGGCAAGAGACCCAGTACTTC. This sequence joins TRBV20-1 and TRBJ2-5, with D hard to call. In germline, CDR1 is DFQATT, CDR2 SNEGSKA (reference sequence). This CDR3 is built from 13 residues.

This sequence joins TRBV20-1 and TRBJ2-1; D possibly uses TRBD1 or TRBD2 (5 bases each). Germline CDR1 is DFQATT and CDR2 is SNEGSKA (reference sequence). V lost 2 bases to trimming and J lost 7 bases, with 15 bases between them. The CDR3 loop spans 14 amino acids. CDR3 sequence: CSARTGRKSNEQFF. The CDR3, as DNA: TGCAGTGCTAGAACGGGACGAAAGAGTAATGAGCAGTTCTTC.